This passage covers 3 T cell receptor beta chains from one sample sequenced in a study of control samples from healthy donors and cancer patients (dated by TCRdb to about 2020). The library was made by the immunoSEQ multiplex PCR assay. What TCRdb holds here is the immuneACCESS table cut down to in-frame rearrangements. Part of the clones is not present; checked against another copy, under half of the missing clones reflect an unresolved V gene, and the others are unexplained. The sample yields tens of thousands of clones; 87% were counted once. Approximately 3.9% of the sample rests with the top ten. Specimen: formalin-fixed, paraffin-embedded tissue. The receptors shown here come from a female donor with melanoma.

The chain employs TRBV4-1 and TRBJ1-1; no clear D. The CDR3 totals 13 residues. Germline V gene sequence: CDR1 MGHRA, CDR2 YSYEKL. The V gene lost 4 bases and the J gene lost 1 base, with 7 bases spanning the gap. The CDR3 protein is CASSLQRNTEAFF. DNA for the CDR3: TGCGCCAGCAGCCTACAGAGGAACACTGAAGCTTTCTTT.

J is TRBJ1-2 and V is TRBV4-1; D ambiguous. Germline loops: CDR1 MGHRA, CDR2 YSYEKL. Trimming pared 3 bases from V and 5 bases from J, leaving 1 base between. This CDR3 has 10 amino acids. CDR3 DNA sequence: TGCGCCAGCAGCCATTATGGCTACACCTTC. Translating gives CASSHYGYTF.

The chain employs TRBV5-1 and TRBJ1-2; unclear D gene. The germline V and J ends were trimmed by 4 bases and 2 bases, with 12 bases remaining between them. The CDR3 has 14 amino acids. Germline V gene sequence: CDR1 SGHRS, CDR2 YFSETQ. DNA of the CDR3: TGCGCCAGCAGCGGCCCCGCGGCCAACTATGGCTACACCTTC. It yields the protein CASSGPAANYGYTF.